This T cell receptor beta chain was sequenced for a study of cytomegalovirus exposure and HLA in healthy donors. Study overall: Per a later analysis, the 666 first-cohort and approximately 120 validation repertoires shared one platform. Whole-study findings and limits: The study listed roughly 160 cytomegalovirus-associated TCR beta chains. Despite most TCR sequences being rare, some public TCRs occurred in many donors.

This CDR3 has 18 residues. Method: immunoSEQ multiplex PCR; TCRdb's copy keeps in-frame clones and lacks some. In the table there are 190,000 or so clones, roughly 84% of which are singletons. The donors were members of the validation cohort comprising over a hundred subjects, separate from the approximately 670-subject first cohort. With respect to this clone: What it recognizes is unknown.

The source is a woman in her 30s in good health and CMV-seropositive. The genes are TRBV12-2 and TRBJ1-1; TRBD1 is the table's D call, not checked against the DNA. TRBV12-2 is a documented pseudogene. The sample comprised PBMCs. The CDR3 is CASRLEGAGQGAGTEAFF. The CDR3 coding sequence is TGTGCAAGTCGCCTAGAAGGCGCGGGACAGGGAGCTGGCACTGAAGCTTTCTTT.